Below, 16 T cell receptor beta chains from the same sample are listed, as sequenced in a study of PD-1 blockade in classical Hodgkin lymphoma. Each patient experienced a relapse that followed autologous stem cell transplantation, and brentuximab vedotin exposure varied. Some clones are missing from TCRdb's copy, which holds only in-frame ones; the method was immunoSEQ multiplex PCR. The sample has tens of thousands of clones; about 93% are singletons. The starting material was peripheral blood mononuclear cells (PBMCs), obtained at baseline. The receptor set was obtained from a human donor with classical Hodgkin lymphoma.

The genes are TRBV2 and TRBJ1-3; 7 bases agree with TRBD1. The junction had 12 bases not matched to a gene; V was cut back by 10 bases and J by 3 bases. The CDR3 has 15 amino acids. Looked up from germline, CDR1 is SNHLY and CDR2 is FYNNEI. The CDR3 coding sequence is TGTGCCACCTTGACAGGACAGGCAGGTGGAAACACCATATATTTT. Translating it yields CATLTGQAGGNTIYF.

The chain couples TRBV19 to TRBJ1-1; TRBD1 matches at 8 bases. Germline CDR1 and CDR2: LNHDA and SQIVND (reference sequence). This CDR3 comprises 16 residues. V lost 5 bases to trimming and J lost 3 bases; unmatched junction nucleotides: 11. CDR3 DNA sequence: TGTGCCAGTAGTTTTCCAAGACAGGGGCCCTACACTGAAGCTTTCTTT. This gives the protein CASSFPRQGPYTEAFF. Looking up the rest from reference TRBV19 and TRBJ1-1 gives the full variable domain: DGGITQSPKYLFRKEGQNVTLSCEQNLNHDAMYWYRQDPGQGLRLIYYSQIVNDFQKGDIAEGYSVSREKKESFPLTVTSAQKNPTAFYLCASSFPRQGPYTEAFFGQGTRLTVV.

The CDR3 nucleotides are TGTGCCAGTCGGGTCACTGAAGCTTTCTTT. It is translated as CASRVTEAFF. The rearrangement uses TRBV19 and TRBJ1-1; D is uncertain. The ends were cut back, 8 bases at V and 4 bases at J, with 5 bases in the middle. The CDR3 consists of 10 residues. The germline V gene encodes CDR1 LNHDA and CDR2 SQIVND (reference sequence).

The chain is built from TRBV7-8 and TRBJ2-2; TRBD2 aligns across 7 bases. The CDR3 has 16 amino acids. In germline, CDR1 is SGHVS, CDR2 FQNEAQ. Losses at the gene ends were 3 bases for V and 4 bases for J; bases not matched to a gene: 8. The CDR3 coding sequence is TGTGCCAGCAGCTTTGAGGGGAGGGCCATCACCGGGGAGCTGTTTTTT. This encodes CASSFEGRAITGELFF. Looking up the rest from reference TRBV7-8 and TRBJ2-2 gives the full variable domain: GAGVSQSPRYKVAKRGQDVALRCDPISGHVSLFWYQQALGQGPEFLTYFQNEAQLDKSGLPSDRFFAERPEGSVSTLKIQRTQQEDSAVYLCASSFEGRAITGELFFGEGSRLTVL.

The gene calls are TRBV2 and TRBJ2-3; 8 nucleotides agree with TRBD2. V lost 10 bases, J lost 1 base, and 4 bases stayed unmatched. The CDR3 totals 13 residues. From germline, CDR1 is SNHLY and CDR2 FYNNEI. The CDR3 sequence: CAKRRGGTDTQYF. CDR3 nucleotides: TGTGCCAAGAGGCGGGGGGGCACAGATACGCAGTATTTT.

The V gene is TRBV29-1, the J gene TRBJ1-4; the D is unclear. The CDR3 runs 15 residues. From germline, CDR1 is SQVTM and CDR2 ANQGSEA. Trimming cost V 2 bases and J 4 bases, with 14 bases left between them. Written as DNA, the CDR3 is TGCAGCGTTGAAAAGGCCACCGACGGTAATGAAAAACTGTTTTTT. Translation: CSVEKATDGNEKLFF. The entire variable domain, with the rest obtained from reference TRBV29-1 and TRBJ1-4, is as follows: SAVISQKPSRDICQRGTSLTIQCQVDSQVTMMFWYRQQPGQSLTLIATANQGSEATYESGFVIDKFPISRPNLTFSTLTVSNMSPEDSSIYLCSVEKATDGNEKLFFGSGTQLSVL.

The V and J genes are TRBV11-2 and TRBJ2-7, with TRBD2 as a possible D gene (5 bases). Between the trimmed V and J ends, which lost 1 base and 3 bases, there was a span of 22 bases. Germline assignment: CDR1 SGHAT and CDR2 FQNNGV. The CDR3 runs 18 residues. Written as DNA, the CDR3 is TGTGCCAGCAGCTTAGGGTATGGCCTAGCCCCCAGCAACTACGAGCAGTACTTC. Amino acid sequence: CASSLGYGLAPSNYEQYF.

In its sample, this clone was seen once. This chain uses TRBV12-5 with TRBJ1-1; a possible D gene is TRBD1 (5 bases). Looked up from germline, CDR1 is LGHNT and CDR2 is FRNRAP. The V end lost 5 bases, the J end lost 1 base, and 20 bases lay between the germline ends. The CDR3 loop spans 17 amino acids. CDR3 residues: CASGATPGEGTNTEAFF. The CDR3 DNA sequence: TGTGCTAGTGGTGCCACTCCGGGGGAGGGAACGAACACTGAAGCTTTCTTT.

The chain carries TRBV7-9 and TRBJ1-6; D remains ambiguous. This CDR3 spans 13 amino acids. Trimming left V 5 bases short and J 8 bases short, with 10 bases between. Germline CDR1 is SEHNR and CDR2 is FQNEAQ (reference sequence). The CDR3 protein is CASSPSGDSPLHF. As DNA, the CDR3 is TGTGCCAGCAGCCCATCAGGTGATTCACCCCTCCACTTT. The full variable domain, with the rest looked up from reference TRBV7-9 and TRBJ1-6, is DTGVSQNPRHKITKRGQNVTFRCDPISEHNRLYWYRQTLGQGPEFLTYFQNEAQLEKSRLLSDRFSAERPKGSFSTLEIQRTEQGDSAMYLCASSPSGDSPLHFGNGTRLTVT.

The CDR3 DNA reads TGTGCCAGCAGTTACTCGAGAGACCTGGGGACTGAAGCTTTCTTT. It encodes CASSYSRDLGTEAFF. The genes are TRBV6-5 and TRBJ1-1; no clear D gene. This CDR3 contains 15 residues. Trimming took 0 bases from V and 5 from J, leaving 13 bases between them. CDR1 and CDR2 (germline): MNHEY, SVGAGI.

This chain joins TRBV10-2 and TRBJ2-5, with unresolved D. The CDR3 loop spans 15 amino acids. The V gene lost 5 bases and the J gene lost 3 bases, with 16 bases spanning the gap. Germline V CDR1 and CDR2: WSHSY, SAAADI. The CDR3 protein is CASSKVSSVKETQYF. The CDR3 DNA reads as TGCGCCAGCAGTAAAGTCTCGAGCGTAAAAGAGACCCAGTACTTC.

The chain joins TRBV30 to TRBJ1-3; D ambiguous. In germline, CDR1 is GTSNPN, CDR2 SVGIG (reference sequence). The CDR3 totals 15 residues. The V gene lost 2 bases and the J gene lost 0 bases, with 11 bases spanning the gap. Here the CDR3 reads CAWSYGRSSGNTIYF. CDR3 DNA sequence: TGTGCCTGGAGTTATGGCCGGAGCTCTGGAAACACCATATATTTT.

V usage is TRBV6-6 and J usage is TRBJ1-2, with 8 bases identical to TRBD1. The trim removed 6 bases at V and 7 bases at J, leaving 7 bases unmatched. The germline gives CDR1 MNHNY, CDR2 SVGAGI (reference sequence). This CDR3 spans 13 amino acids. Here the CDR3 DNA reads TGTGCCAGCAGCTTACAGGGGGAAAGTGGCTACACCTTC. The encoded protein is CASSLQGESGYTF.

V and J are TRBV5-4 and TRBJ2-3; possibly TRBD1 for D (5 bases). The CDR3 is 16 residues long. V was pared by 4 bases and J by 0 bases, with 15 bases between. CDR1 and CDR2 from the germline V gene are SGHNT and YYREEE (reference sequence). The CDR3 region is CASSPEWGLSTDTQYF. In DNA form, the CDR3 reads TGTGCCAGCAGCCCGGAATGGGGCCTTAGCACAGATACGCAGTATTTT.

The rearrangement uses TRBV5-6 and TRBJ2-7; D not resolved. The CDR3 sequence is 11 residues long. Trimming pared 2 bases from V and 5 bases from J, leaving 5 bases between. The germline V gene encodes CDR1 SGHDT and CDR2 YYEEEE. The CDR3 sequence: CASSFSDEQYF. For the CDR3, the DNA is TGTGCCAGCAGCTTCTCAGACGAGCAGTACTTC.

V and J are TRBV5-8 and TRBJ2-3; no firm D call. Germline CDR1 reads SGHTS; CDR2 reads YDEGEE. V lost 7 bases and J lost 4, with 7 bases in between. This CDR3 is built from 11 residues. The CDR3 DNA reads TGTGCCAGCCGTCAGTCAGATACGCAGTATTTT. Translated, it gives CASRQSDTQYF. The entire variable domain, with the rest obtained from reference TRBV5-8 and TRBJ2-3, is as follows: EAGVTQSPTHLIKTRGQQATLRCSPISGHTSVYWYQQALGLGLQFLLWYDEGEERNRGNFPPRFSGRQFPNYSSELNVNALELEDSALYLCASRQSDTQYFGPGTRLTVL.